This record looks at one T cell receptor (beta chain) sequence and its context. Its antigen is unknown. This record comes from a study of T-cell reconstitution after alpha-beta-depleted transplantation in children. Unique molecular identifiers were incorporated into the prepared TCRbeta library. MiXCR, run by TCRdb on the PCR reads, gives a single entry per CDR3 protein. The sample consists of 130,000 to 150,000 distinct CDR3 sequences, around 8.8% of them appearing once. Study-wide results and caveats: Recipient T cells and thymic progenitors that survived were the source of the high TCRbeta diversity seen at day 60 in some patients. T-cell counts and diversity at one year post-transplant came mainly from newly produced T cells. Reportedly, alpha-beta T cells present about two months post-transplant originated from several hundred expanded clones of graft origin.

The CDR3 contains 15 residues. V was cut by 7 bases and J by 0 bases, with 16 bases left in between. The V gene's germline CDR1 is MDHEN and CDR2 SYDVKM. This receptor was taken from a female patient under 10 years old who had a stem cell transplant for congenital amegakaryocytic thrombocytopenia, so the T cells may come from the graft donor. This specimen was PBMCs, mostly from graft donor cells, taken 180 days after TCRalphabeta/CD19-depleted stem cell transplant. The chain couples TRBV28 to TRBJ2-7; D may be TRBD1 or TRBD2 (5 bases each). The CDR3 region is CASTSPRGSSYEQYF. Written as DNA, the CDR3 is TGTGCCAGCACCTCTCCACGGGGCTCCTCCTACGAGCAGTACTTC.